Below are 14 T cell receptor beta chains sequenced from a single sample in a study of early T cells in non-severe SARS-CoV-2 infection (dated by TCRdb to the early 2020s). The receptor library was made with 5' RACE. Sequenced using a NextSeq 500. The public reads were quality trimmed at Q25 with fastp and then assembled into clones with MiXCR by TCRdb, keeping productive beta chains. When rows share a CDR3 protein, they turn into one entry using the most common DNA and genes. The table for this sample lists tens of thousands of distinct CDR3 sequences; around 11% of them were counted only once. The ten largest account for roughly 1.1% of the sample. The starting material was whole blood, obtained at baseline. Source of these receptors: an adult who was a healthcare worker with PCR-confirmed SARS-CoV-2 infection or an uninfected control (not recorded which). The donor label of this sample is uncertain.

A few counts support this clonotype. The V gene is TRBV20-1, the J gene TRBJ2-2, with TRBD1 as a possible D gene (6 bases). Trimming removed 4 bases from V and 4 bases from J, with 13 bases in between. This CDR3 has 14 residues. Germline CDR1 and CDR2: DFQATT and SNEGSKA (reference sequence). The CDR3 DNA sequence: TGCAGTGCTATTACAGGGCGAGCCACCGGGGAGCTGTTTTTT. It yields the protein CSAITGRATGELFF.

V usage is TRBV12-3 or TRBV12-4 and J usage is TRBJ2-2, with D tentatively TRBD1 or TRBD2 (5 bases each). This CDR3 has 17 amino acids. V gave up 5 bases and J gave up 7 bases, with 23 bases separating them. This CDR3 reads CASSTGTVVRGVGELFF. Here the CDR3 DNA reads TGTGCCAGCAGTACCGGGACGGTCGTCCGTGGGGTCGGGGAGCTGTTTTTT.

The chain links TRBV10-1 to TRBJ2-5; 11 nucleotides line up with TRBD2. This CDR3 contains 18 residues. Germline CDR1 WNHNN, CDR2 SYGVQD (reference sequence). Germline trimming cut 3 bases from V and 1 base from J; bases unmatched to any gene: 10. The CDR3 coding sequence is TGCGCCAGCAGTGAAAGGCTAGCGGGGGGCGCCTCCCAAGAGACCCAGTACTTC. The encoded protein is CASSERLAGGASQETQYF.

The gene calls are TRBV12-3 or TRBV12-4 and TRBJ2-3, with D unresolved. The CDR3 is 12 residues long. V lost 8 bases, J lost 2 bases, and 8 bases lay in between. CDR3 sequence reads: CASCRLTDTQYF. The CDR3 DNA reads TGTGCCAGCTGCCGACTCACAGATACGCAGTATTTT.

This clonotype was counted at least ten times. The gene calls are TRBV12-3 or TRBV12-4 and TRBJ2-1; 10 bases map to TRBD2. The CDR3 extends over 19 amino acids. After removal of 5 bases from V and 7 bases from J, the junction contained 20 bases not matched to a gene. For the CDR3, the DNA is TGTGCCAGCAGTCCCGATCCGATAGCGGGGGGCCGTAGTGTGAATGAGCAGTTCTTC. This codes for CASSPDPIAGGRSVNEQFF.

The chain combines TRBV29-1 with TRBJ2-1; D gene unclear. Germline V lookup: CDR1 SQVTM, CDR2 ANQGSEA. This CDR3 contains 13 residues. V was trimmed by 6 bases and J by 5 bases, leaving 14 bases between them. The CDR3: CSVERATHNEQFF. CDR3 coding DNA: TGCAGCGTCGAGCGCGCGACCCACAATGAGCAGTTCTTC.

This clonotype was observed a handful of times. The CDR3 sequence: CASSLRGVGLGETQYF. The CDR3 DNA is TGTGCCAGCAGCTTGAGAGGGGTCGGCTTAGGAGAGACCCAGTACTTC. The chain links TRBV5-5 to TRBJ2-5; D is possibly TRBD1 or TRBD2 (5 bases each). The CDR3 totals 16 residues. Germline CDR1 is SGHKS and CDR2 is YYEKEE (reference sequence). V lost 1 base, J lost 4 bases, and 17 bases lay in between.

The J gene is TRBJ1-6, the V gene TRBV11-1; no clear D. This CDR3 region has 14 residues. CDR1 is SGHAT and CDR2 is FQDESV in the germline V gene (reference sequence). Trimming removed 2 bases from V and 4 bases from J, with 6 bases in between. CDR3 loop: CASSLRSYNSPLHF. For the CDR3, the DNA is TGTGCCAGCAGCTTACGATCGTATAATTCACCCCTCCACTTT. Variable domain in full (rest from reference TRBV11-1 and TRBJ1-6): EAEVAQSPRYKITEKSQAVAFWCDPISGHATLYWYRQILGQGPELLVQFQDESVVDDSQLPKDRFSAERLKGVDSTLKIQPAELGDSAMYLCASSLRSYNSPLHFGNGTRLTVT.

The chain carries TRBV20-1 and TRBJ1-3, with D perhaps TRBD1 (6 bases). This CDR3 contains 15 residues. Germline V gene data show CDR1 as DFQATT and CDR2 as SNEGSKA (reference sequence). The ends were cut back, 6 bases at V and 0 bases at J, with 15 bases in the middle. The CDR3 DNA sequence: TGCAGTGCCACCCACAGGGTCTTCTCTGGAAACACCATATATTTT. Translation gives CSATHRVFSGNTIYF.

This clonotype showed up many times. The gene calls are TRBV6-1 and TRBJ2-3; weak D call: TRBD1 (5 bases). There are 13 residues in the CDR3. The germline gives CDR1 MNHNS, CDR2 SASEGT. V was pared by 2 bases and J by 5 bases, with 8 bases between. CDR3 in amino acids: CASSEIRGDTQYF. The CDR3 DNA reads as TGTGCCAGCAGTGAAATAAGGGGAGATACGCAGTATTTT.

The chain links TRBV3-1 to TRBJ1-3, with D tentatively TRBD1 (6 bases). Deletions cut 4 bases from V and 3 bases from J, with 13 bases between. Germline assignment: CDR1 LGHDT and CDR2 YNNKEL (reference sequence). This CDR3 has 15 amino acids. CDR3 in amino acids: CASSLGRGNGNTIYF. CDR3 DNA: TGTGCCAGCAGCCTGGGTAGGGGGAATGGAAACACCATATATTTT.

This clonotype was detected only a few times. The chain links TRBV20-1 to TRBJ2-1; 10 nucleotides align to TRBD2. Germline assignment: CDR1 DFQATT and CDR2 SNEGSKA (reference sequence). This CDR3 contains 16 residues. V gave up 1 base and J gave up 5 bases; unmatched junction bases: 8. For the CDR3, the DNA is TGCAGTGCTAGAGGGCTAGCGGGGGACGGCGACAATGAGCAGTTCTTC. Translation gives CSARGLAGDGDNEQFF.

This clonotype was detected only once. The V and J genes are TRBV5-1 and TRBJ1-6, with 8 bases lining up with TRBD1. CDR1 and CDR2 from the germline V gene are SGHRS and YFSETQ. V lost 7 bases and J lost 9; bases outside the gene matches: 15. The length of the CDR3 is 16 residues. The DNA of the CDR3 is TGCGCCAGCCGATCCGGGACAGGACAACGTGTTTCACCCCTCCACTTT. The encoded protein is CASRSGTGQRVSPLHF.

This clonotype showed up just a few times. V gene TRBV11-3 combines with J gene TRBJ1-1, with D possibly matching TRBD1 (5 bases). Germline V lookup: CDR1 SGHNT, CDR2 YENEEA. This CDR3 comprises 14 residues. Trimming left V 5 bases short and J 3 bases short, with 13 bases between. CDR3 nucleotide sequence: TGTGCCAGCAGCATCGGACACTCGGACACTGAAGCTTTCTTT. Protein: CASSIGHSDTEAFF. The variable domain in full, with the rest retrieved from reference TRBV11-3 and TRBJ1-1, is EAGVVQSPRYKIIEKKQPVAFWCNPISGHNTLYWYLQNLGQGPELLIRYENEEAVDDSQLPKDRFSAERLKGVDSTLKIQPAELGDSAVYLCASSIGHSDTEAFFGQGTRLTVV.